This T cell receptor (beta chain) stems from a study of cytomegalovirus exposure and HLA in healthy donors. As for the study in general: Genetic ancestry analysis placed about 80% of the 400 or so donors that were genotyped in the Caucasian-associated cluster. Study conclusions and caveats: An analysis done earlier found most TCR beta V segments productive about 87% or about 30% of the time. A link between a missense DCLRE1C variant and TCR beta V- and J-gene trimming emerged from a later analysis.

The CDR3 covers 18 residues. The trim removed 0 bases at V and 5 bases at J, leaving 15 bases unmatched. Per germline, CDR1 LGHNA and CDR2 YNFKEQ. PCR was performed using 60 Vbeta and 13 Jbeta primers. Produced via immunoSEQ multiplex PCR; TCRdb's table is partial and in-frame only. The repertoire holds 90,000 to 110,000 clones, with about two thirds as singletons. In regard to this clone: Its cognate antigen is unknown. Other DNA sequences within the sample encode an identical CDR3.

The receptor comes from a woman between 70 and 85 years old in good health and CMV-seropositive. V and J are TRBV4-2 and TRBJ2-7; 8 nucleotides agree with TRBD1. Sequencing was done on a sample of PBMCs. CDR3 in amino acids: CASSQERGAGGAVHEQYF. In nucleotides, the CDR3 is TGTGCCAGCAGCCAAGAGAGGGGGGCAGGGGGCGCAGTCCACGAGCAGTACTTC.